The sequence of this T cell receptor (beta chain) was determined in a study of pediatric ulcerative colitis. TCRdb's table, derived via immunoSEQ multiplex PCR, lists solely in-frame clones and lacks some. The sample consists of approximately 40,000 clones, 60% to 75% of them appearing once. CDR1 SGDLS and CDR2 YYNGEE come from the germline V gene. Trimming pared 2 bases from V and 3 bases from J, leaving 9 bases between. The CDR3 has 13 residues. Rectal tissue came from one to two pinch biopsies taken at colonoscopy. No immunosuppressive drugs were given to ulcerative colitis patients before diagnostic colonoscopy.

This sequence joins TRBV9 and TRBJ2-7, with D perhaps TRBD2 (6 bases). Source material: gut tissue. This sequence originates from a boy under 18 with severe ulcerative colitis. The CDR3 nucleotides read TGTGCCAGCAGCGTTGGGGAGGACTACGAGCAGTACTTC. Its protein is CASSVGEDYEQYF.